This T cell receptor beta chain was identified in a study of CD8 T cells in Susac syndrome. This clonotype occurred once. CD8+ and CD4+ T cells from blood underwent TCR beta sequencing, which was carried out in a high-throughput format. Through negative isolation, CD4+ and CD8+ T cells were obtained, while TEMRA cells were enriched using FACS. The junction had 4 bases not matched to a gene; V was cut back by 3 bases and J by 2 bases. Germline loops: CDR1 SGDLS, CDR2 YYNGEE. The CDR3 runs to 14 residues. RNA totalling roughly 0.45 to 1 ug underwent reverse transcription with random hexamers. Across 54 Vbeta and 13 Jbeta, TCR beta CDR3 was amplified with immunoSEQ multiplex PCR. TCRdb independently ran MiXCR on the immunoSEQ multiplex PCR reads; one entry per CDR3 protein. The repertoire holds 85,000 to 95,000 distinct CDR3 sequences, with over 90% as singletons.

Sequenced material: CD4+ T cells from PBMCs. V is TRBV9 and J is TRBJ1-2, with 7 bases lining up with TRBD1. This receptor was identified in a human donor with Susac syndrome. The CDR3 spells CASSESTGNYGYTF. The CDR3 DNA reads TGTGCCAGCAGCGAATCGACAGGGAACTATGGCTACACCTTC.